This T cell receptor beta chain emerged from a study of identical twins. Study results and limitations: Abundant beta clonotypes from cord blood bore fewer insertions; memory repertoires lacked this pattern. Model-predicted out-of-frame TCR alpha sharing fell below observed values in monozygotic twins.

The V gene lost 4 bases and the J gene lost 1 base, with 11 bases spanning the gap. Germline loops: CDR1 SGHVS, CDR2 FQNEAQ. The CDR3 has 15 residues. This clonotype was detected a few times. Its target is unknown. The cDNA had a unique molecular identifier and a template-switch universal primer site. Each CDR3 protein is one row after TCRdb ran MiXCR on the 5' RACE reads. This repertoire shows 500,000 or so distinct CDR3 sequences, 13% to 15% found once; its top ten account for more than 0.5%. These same records also appear under a second study, on yellow fever vaccine responses in identical twins.

This TCR came from a young woman in good health. The rearrangement links TRBV7-8 to TRBJ2-4; D is uncertain. The specimen sequenced was CD4+ T cells sorted from blood. The CDR3 region is CASSSPTGAKNIQYF. For the CDR3, the DNA is TGTGCCAGCAGCTCGCCCACCGGTGCCAAAAACATTCAGTACTTC. Filled out from reference TRBV7-8 and TRBJ2-4, the complete variable domain reads GAGVSQSPRYKVAKRGQDVALRCDPISGHVSLFWYQQALGQGPEFLTYFQNEAQLDKSGLPSDRFFAERPEGSVSTLKIQRTQQEDSAVYLCASSSPTGAKNIQYFGAGTRLSVL.